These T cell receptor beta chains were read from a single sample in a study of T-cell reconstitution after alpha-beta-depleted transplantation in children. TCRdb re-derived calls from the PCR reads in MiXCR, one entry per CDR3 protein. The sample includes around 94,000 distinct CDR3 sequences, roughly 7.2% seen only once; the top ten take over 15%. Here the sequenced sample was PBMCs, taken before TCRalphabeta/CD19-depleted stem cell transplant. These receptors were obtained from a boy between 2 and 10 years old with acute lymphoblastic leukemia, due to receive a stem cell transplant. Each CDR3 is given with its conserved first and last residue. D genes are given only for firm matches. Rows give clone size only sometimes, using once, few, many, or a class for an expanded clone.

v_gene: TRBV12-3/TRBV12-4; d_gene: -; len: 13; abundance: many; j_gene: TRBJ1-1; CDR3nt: TGTGCCAGCAGTTTATCAGCTTTCGCTGAAGCTTTCTTT; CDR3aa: CASSLSAFAEAFF
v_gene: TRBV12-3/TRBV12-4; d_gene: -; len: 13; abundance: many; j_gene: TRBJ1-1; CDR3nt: TGTGCCAGCAGCGCTTCCGGACCGACTGAAGCTTTCTTT; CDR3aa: CASSASGPTEAFF
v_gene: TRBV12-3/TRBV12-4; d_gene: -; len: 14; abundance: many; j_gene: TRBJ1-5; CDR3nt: TGTGCCAGCAGTTTCAGGACAGGCAATCAGCCCCAGCATTTT; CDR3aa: CASSFRTGNQPQHF
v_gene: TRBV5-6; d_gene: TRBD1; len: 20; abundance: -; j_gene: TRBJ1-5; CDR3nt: TGTGCCAGCAGCCCCGAGGAGGGGGCGGGTAGGCGCGATGGCAATCAGCCCCAGCATTTT; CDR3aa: CASSPEEGAGRRDGNQPQHF
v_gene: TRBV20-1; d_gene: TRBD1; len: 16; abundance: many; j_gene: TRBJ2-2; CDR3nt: TGCAGTGCTAGAGATCCAGGACAGGGGGACACCGGGGAGCTGTTTTTT; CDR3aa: CSARDPGQGDTGELFF
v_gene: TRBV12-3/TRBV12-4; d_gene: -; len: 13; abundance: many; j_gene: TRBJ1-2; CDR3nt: TGTGCCAGCAGTTTTGGATTGGACTATGGCTACACCTTC; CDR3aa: CASSFGLDYGYTF
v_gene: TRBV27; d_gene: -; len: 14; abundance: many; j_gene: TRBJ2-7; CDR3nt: TGTGCCAGCAGTTTAAATACGGGGCTCGGGGAGCAGTACTTC; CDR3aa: CASSLNTGLGEQYF
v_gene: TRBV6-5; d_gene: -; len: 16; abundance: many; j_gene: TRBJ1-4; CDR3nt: TGTGCCAGCAGTTACGATTTTCGGACAGCTAATGAAAAACTGTTTTTT; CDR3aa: CASSYDFRTANEKLFF
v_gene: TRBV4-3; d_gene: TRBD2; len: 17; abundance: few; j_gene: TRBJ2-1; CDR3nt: TGCGCCAGCAGCCAAGATGGAACTAGCGGGGGGTACAATGAGCAGTTCTTC; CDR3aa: CASSQDGTSGGYNEQFF
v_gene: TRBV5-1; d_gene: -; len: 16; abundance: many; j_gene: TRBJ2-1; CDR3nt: TGCGCCAGCAGCTTACGTATTGGGCTGGGGGCGGATGAGCAGTTCTTC; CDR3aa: CASSLRIGLGADEQFF
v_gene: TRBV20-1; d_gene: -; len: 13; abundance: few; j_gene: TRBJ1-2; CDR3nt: TGCAGTGCTATATACGGATCCAACTATGGCTACACCTTC; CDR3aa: CSAIYGSNYGYTF
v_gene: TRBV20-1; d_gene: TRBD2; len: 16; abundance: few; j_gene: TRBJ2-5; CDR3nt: TGCAGTGCCGGGGGCGGGACTAGCGGGACTGGAAAGACCCAGTACTTC; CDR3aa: CSAGGGTSGTGKTQYF
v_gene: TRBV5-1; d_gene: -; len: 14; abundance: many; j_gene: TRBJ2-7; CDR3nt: TGCGCCAGCAGCTTGATGACGGACCGTTACGAGCAGTACTTC; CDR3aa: CASSLMTDRYEQYF
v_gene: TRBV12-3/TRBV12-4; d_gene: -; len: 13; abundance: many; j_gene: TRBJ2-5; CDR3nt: TGTGCCAGCAGGCTCACAGGGTGGGAGACCCAGTACTTC; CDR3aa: CASRLTGWETQYF
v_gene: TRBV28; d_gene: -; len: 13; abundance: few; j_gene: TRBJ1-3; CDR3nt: TGTGCCAGCTGTGGGGCAGAGAGGAACACCATATATTTT; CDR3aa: CASCGAERNTIYF
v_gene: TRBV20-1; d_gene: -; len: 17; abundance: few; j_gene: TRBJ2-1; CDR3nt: TGCAGTGCTAGAGACCGGGGACTCCGGGACGCTCACAATGAGCAGTTCTTC; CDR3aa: CSARDRGLRDAHNEQFF